This TCR beta chain is from a study of radiotherapy plus CTLA-4 blockade in lung cancer. Across the study: Disease control was achieved by approximately 30% of patients, and objective responses by 18%. Study-wide points: Clones derived from tumor TCRs expanded in blood after radiotherapy plus ipilimumab. Early blood T cell clone dynamics reportedly forecast response best, with interferon-beta.

Repertoires were generated with immunoSEQ multiplex PCR, while TCRdb's copy carries only in-frame clones and drops some. The data show about 110,000 clones, roughly 84% seen once. As concerns this clone: Its antigen is as yet unknown.

Deletions cut 6 bases from V and 5 bases from J, with 17 bases between. Germline-derived CDR1 and CDR2 are SGHTS and YDEGEE. This CDR3 has 15 residues. This sample comprised peripheral blood, obtained from a patient treated with radiotherapy plus ipilimumab. The receptor comes from a human donor with non-small cell lung cancer that progressed on radiotherapy plus ipilimumab. Some clones in this sample may be carry-over from other donors' samples. The chain recombines TRBV5-8 with TRBJ1-4; weak D call: TRBD1 (5 bases). The CDR3 sequence is CASTGGGAYNEKLFF. CDR3 nucleotides: TGTGCCAGCACGGGGGGAGGGGCCTACAATGAAAAACTGTTTTTT. The variable domain in full, completed from reference TRBV5-8 and TRBJ1-4, reads EAGVTQSPTHLIKTRGQQATLRCSPISGHTSVYWYQQALGLGLQFLLWYDEGEERNRGNFPPRFSGRQFPNYSSELNVNALELEDSALYLCASTGGGAYNEKLFFGSGTQLSVL.